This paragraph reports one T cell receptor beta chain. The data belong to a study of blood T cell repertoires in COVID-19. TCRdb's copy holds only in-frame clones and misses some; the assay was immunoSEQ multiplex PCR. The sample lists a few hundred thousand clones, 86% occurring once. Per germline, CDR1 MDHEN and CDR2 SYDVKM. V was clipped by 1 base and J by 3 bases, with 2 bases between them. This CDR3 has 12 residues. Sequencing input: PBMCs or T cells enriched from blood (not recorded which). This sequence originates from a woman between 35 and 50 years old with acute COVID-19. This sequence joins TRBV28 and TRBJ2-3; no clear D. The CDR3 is CASSLLTDTQYF. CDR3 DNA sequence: TGTGCCAGCAGTTTATTAACAGATACGCAGTATTTT.